The following is a T cell receptor beta chain sequence with its context. This specimen belongs to a study of cytomegalovirus exposure and HLA in healthy donors. A multiplex PCR was run with 60 Vbeta primers and 13 Jbeta primers. The method was immunoSEQ multiplex PCR; TCRdb's version includes in-frame clones alone and lacks a portion of them. The repertoire has approximately 220,000 clones, over 65% of them found once; the top ten carry approximately 0.63%. Trimming took 4 bases from V and 1 from J; bases not matched to a gene: 6. Germline CDR1 MNHNS, CDR2 SASEGT. CDR3 length: 16 residues. The sequence derives from a man aged 18 to 29 in good health and CMV-seronegative. Sequencing was carried out using PBMCs. The chain recombines TRBV6-1 with TRBJ2-5, with 10 bases aligning to TRBD1. DNA of the CDR3: TGTGCCAGCAGTGTCGGGACAGGGGCTGGCCAAGAGACCCAGTACTTC. This encodes CASSVGTGAGQETQYF.